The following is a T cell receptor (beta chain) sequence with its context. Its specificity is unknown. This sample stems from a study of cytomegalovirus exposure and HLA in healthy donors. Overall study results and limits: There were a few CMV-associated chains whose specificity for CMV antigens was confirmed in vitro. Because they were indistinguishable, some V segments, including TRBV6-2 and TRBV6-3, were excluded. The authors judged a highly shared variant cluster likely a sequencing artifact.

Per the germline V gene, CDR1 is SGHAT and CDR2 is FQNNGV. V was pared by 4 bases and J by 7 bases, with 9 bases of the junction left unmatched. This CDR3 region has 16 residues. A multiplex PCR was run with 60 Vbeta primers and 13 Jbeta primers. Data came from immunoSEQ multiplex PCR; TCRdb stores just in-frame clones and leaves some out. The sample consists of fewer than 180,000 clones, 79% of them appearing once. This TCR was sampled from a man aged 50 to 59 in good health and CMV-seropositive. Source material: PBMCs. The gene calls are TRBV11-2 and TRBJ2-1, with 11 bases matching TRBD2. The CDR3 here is CASSSISGRAQNEQFF. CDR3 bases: TGTGCCAGCAGCTCCATTAGCGGGAGGGCCCAAAATGAGCAGTTCTTC.